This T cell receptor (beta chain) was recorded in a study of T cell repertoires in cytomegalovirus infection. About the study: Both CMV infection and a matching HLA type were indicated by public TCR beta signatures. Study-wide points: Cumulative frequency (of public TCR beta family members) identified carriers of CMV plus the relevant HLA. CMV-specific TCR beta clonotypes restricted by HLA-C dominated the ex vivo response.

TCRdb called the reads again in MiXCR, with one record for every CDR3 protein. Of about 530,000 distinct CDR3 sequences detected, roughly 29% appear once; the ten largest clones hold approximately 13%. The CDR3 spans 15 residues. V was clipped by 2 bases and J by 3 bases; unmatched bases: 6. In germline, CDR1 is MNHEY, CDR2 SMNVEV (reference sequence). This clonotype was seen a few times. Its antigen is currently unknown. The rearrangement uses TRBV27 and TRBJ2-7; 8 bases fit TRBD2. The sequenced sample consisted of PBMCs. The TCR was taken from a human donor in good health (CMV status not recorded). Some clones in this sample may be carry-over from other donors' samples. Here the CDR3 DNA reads TGTGCCAGCAGTTTAACGATGGCGGGAGGCTACGAGCAGTACTTC. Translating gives CASSLTMAGGYEQYF.